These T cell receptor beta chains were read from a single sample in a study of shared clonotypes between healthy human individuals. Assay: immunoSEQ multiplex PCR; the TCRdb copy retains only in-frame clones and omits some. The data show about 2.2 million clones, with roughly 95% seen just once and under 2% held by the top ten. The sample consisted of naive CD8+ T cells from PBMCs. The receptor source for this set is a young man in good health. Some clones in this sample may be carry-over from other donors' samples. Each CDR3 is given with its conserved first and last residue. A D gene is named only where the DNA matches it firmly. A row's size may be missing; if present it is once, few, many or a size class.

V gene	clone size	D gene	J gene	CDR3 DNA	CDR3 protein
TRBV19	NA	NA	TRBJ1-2	TGTGCCAGTTTAGGGCTACAGGGTGACGGAGCTAACTATGGCTACACCTTC	CASLGLQGDGANYGYTF
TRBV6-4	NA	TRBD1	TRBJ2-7	TGTGCCAGCAGTCCGTCGGACAGGATGTCTTCCGAGCAGTACTTC	CASSPSDRMSSEQYF
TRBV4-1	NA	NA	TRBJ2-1	TGCGCCAGCAGCCAAGGGGCCCTCTGGGAGTACAATGAGCAGTTCTTC	CASSQGALWEYNEQFF
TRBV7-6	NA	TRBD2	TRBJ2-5	TGTGCCAGCAGCTTAGCCGCGGGAGGGCCTGGAGAGACCCAGTACTTC	CASSLAAGGPGETQYF
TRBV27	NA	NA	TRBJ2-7	TGTGCCAGCAGTCCCCACGGACAGCACTCCTACGAGCAGTACTTC	CASSPHGQHSYEQYF
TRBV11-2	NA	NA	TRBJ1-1	TGTGCCAGCAGCTTAAGCGGGGGGTTCACTGAAGCTTTCTTT	CASSLSGGFTEAFF
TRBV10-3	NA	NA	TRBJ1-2	TGTGCCATCAGTGAGACAGGGTATGGCTACACCTTC	CAISETGYGYTF
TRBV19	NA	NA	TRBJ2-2	TGTGCCAGTAGTATTTCTCTCTCGGGGGAGCTGTTTTTT	CASSISLSGELFF
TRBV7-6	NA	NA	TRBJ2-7	TGTGCCAGCAGCCCTGGAGGGCCTTCCGCCTACGAGCAGTACTTC	CASSPGGPSAYEQYF
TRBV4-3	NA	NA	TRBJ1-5	TGCGCCAGCAGCCAGGGGGCCGGGGGCAATCAGCCCCAGCATTTT	CASSQGAGGNQPQHF
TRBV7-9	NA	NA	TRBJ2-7	TGTGCCAGCAGGAGTGGGGACCGCAACGAGCAGTACTTC	CASRSGDRNEQYF
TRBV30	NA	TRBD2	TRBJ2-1	TGTGCCTGGACTCCGGACTTGCGGGAGAGCCATGAGCAGTTCTTC	CAWTPDLRESHEQFF
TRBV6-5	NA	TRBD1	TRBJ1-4	TGTGCCAGCAGTTTCAACAGGGGCCTTGATGAAAAACTGTTTTTT	CASSFNRGLDEKLFF
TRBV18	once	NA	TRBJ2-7	TGTGCCAGCTCACCATCCGAAAACGAGCAGTACTTC	CASSPSENEQYF
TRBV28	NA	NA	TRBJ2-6	TGTGCCATTTCCGGGGCAGGGGCCTCTGGGGCCAACGTCCTGACTTTC	CAISGAGASGANVLTF
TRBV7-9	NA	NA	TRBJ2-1	TGTGCCAGCAGCTTGGGTGACCGGAGGCAGTTCTTC	CASSLGDRRQFF
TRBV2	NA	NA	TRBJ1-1	TGTGCCAGCAGCGAAAGGGACACTGAAGCTTTCTTT	CASSERDTEAFF
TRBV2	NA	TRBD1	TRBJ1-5	TGTGCCAGCAGTGAATGGCAGGGGGTTCGCAATCAGCCCCAGCATTTT	CASSEWQGVRNQPQHF
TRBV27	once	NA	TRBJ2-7	TGTGCCAGCAGTTCCCTGACGGTGCAGGTGGGGCAGTACTTC	CASSSLTVQVGQYF
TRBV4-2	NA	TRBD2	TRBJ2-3	TGTGCCAGCAGCCAAGGGACTAGCGGACACACAGATACGCAGTATTTT	CASSQGTSGHTDTQYF
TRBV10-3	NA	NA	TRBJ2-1	TGTGCCATCAGTGAGTCGAAGGGGACGGAGTGGGAGCAGTTCTTC	CAISESKGTEWEQFF
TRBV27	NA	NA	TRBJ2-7	TGTGCCAGCAGTTTCCAAGGGCCGTCCTACGAGCAGTACTTC	CASSFQGPSYEQYF
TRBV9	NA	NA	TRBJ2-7	TGTGCCAGCAGCGTAGAGGACAGCCCCTACGAGCAGTACTTC	CASSVEDSPYEQYF
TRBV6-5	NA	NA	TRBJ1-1	TGTGCCAGCAGTTTTAAGGGTTCGACTGAAGCTTTCTTT	CASSFKGSTEAFF
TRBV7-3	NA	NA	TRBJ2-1	TGTGCCAGCAGCTTCAGCTGGCCCCTTAGTAAGAATAATGAGCAGTTCTTC	CASSFSWPLSKNNEQFF
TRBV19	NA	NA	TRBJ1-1	TGTGCCAGTTCCCCCCGGACAGCGTTGAACACTGAAGCTTTCTTT	CASSPRTALNTEAFF